This T cell receptor (beta chain) was obtained from a study of control samples from healthy donors and cancer patients. The table came from immunoSEQ multiplex PCR; TCRdb's copy has only in-frame clones and leaves some out. The sample lists 45,000 to 60,000 clones, roughly 94% occurring once. The ends were cut back, 1 base at V and 5 bases at J, with 14 bases in the middle. The CDR3 contains 15 residues. CDR1 and CDR2 (germline): LGHDT, YNNKEL (reference sequence). The specimen sequenced was blood. The rearrangement uses TRBV3-1 (or the pseudogene TRBV3-2) and TRBJ1-1, with D unclear. This sequence was found in a man aged 25 to 40 in good health. Here the CDR3 DNA reads TGTGCCAGCAGCCAAGGTAACCACCCGGGGACTGAAGCTTTCTTT. It specifies CASSQGNHPGTEAFF.